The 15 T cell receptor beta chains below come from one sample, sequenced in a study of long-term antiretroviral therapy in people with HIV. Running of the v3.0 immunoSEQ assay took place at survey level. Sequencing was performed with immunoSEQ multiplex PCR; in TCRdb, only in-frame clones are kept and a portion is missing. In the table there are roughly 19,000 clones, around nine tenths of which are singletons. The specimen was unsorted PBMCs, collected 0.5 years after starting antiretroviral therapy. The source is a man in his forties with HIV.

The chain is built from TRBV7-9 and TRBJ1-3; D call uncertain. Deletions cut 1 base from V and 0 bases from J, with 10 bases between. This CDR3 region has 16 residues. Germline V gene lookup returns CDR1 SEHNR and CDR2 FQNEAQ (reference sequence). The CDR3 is CASSLVPESSGNTIYF. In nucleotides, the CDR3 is TGTGCCAGCAGCTTAGTGCCGGAGAGCTCTGGAAACACCATATATTTT. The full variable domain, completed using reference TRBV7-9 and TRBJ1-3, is DTGVSQNPRHKITKRGQNVTFRCDPISEHNRLYWYRQTLGQGPEFLTYFQNEAQLEKSRLLSDRFSAERPKGSFSTLEIQRTEQGDSAMYLCASSLVPESSGNTIYFGEGSWLTVV.

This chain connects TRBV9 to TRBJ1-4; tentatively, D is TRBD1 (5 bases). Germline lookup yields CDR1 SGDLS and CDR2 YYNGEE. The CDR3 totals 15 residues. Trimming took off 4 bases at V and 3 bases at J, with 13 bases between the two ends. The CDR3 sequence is CASSPPGRANEKLFF. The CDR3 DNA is TGTGCCAGCAGCCCCCCGGGCAGGGCTAATGAAAAACTGTTTTTT.

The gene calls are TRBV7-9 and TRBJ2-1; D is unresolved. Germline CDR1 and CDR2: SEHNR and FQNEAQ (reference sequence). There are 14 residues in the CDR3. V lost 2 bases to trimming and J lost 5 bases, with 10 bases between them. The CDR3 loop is CASSLWLGNNEQFF. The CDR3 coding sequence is TGTGCCAGCAGCTTATGGTTGGGGAACAATGAGCAGTTCTTC.

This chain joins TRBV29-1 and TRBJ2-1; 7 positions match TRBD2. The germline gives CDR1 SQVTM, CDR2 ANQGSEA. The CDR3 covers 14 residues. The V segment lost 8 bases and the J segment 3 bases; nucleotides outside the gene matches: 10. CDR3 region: CSFQREPFYNEQFF. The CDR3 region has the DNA TGCAGCTTTCAGCGGGAACCCTTCTACAATGAGCAGTTCTTC.

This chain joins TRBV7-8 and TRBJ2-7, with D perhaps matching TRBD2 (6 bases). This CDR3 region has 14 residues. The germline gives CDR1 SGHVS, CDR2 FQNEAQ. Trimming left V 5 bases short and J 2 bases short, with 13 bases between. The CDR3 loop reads CASSPLRGAYEQYF. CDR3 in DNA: TGTGCCAGCAGCCCCTTGCGGGGAGCCTACGAGCAGTACTTC. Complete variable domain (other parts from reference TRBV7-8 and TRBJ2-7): GAGVSQSPRYKVAKRGQDVALRCDPISGHVSLFWYQQALGQGPEFLTYFQNEAQLDKSGLPSDRFFAERPEGSVSTLKIQRTQQEDSAVYLCASSPLRGAYEQYFGPGTRLTVT.

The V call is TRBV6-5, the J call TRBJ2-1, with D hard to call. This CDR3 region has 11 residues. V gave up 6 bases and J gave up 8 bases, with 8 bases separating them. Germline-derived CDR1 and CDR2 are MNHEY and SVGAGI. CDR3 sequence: CASSRLDEQFF. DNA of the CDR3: TGTGCCAGCAGCCGCTTGGATGAGCAGTTCTTC.

CDR3 amino acids: CASSLANTDTQYF. CDR3 nucleotides: TGTGCCAGCAGCTTAGCGAATACAGATACGCAGTATTTT. The rearrangement links TRBV7-9 to TRBJ2-3, with D uncertain. The CDR3 contains 13 residues. The ends were cut back, 0 bases at V and 3 bases at J, with 4 bases in the middle. Per germline, CDR1 SEHNR and CDR2 FQNEAQ (reference sequence).

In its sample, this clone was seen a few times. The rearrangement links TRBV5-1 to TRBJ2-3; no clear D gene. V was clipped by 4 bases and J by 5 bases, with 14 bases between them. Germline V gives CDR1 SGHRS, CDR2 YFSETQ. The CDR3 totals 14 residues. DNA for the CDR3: TGCGCCAGCAGCCCCTCCTCTGCGGTAGATACGCAGTATTTT. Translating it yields CASSPSSAVDTQYF.

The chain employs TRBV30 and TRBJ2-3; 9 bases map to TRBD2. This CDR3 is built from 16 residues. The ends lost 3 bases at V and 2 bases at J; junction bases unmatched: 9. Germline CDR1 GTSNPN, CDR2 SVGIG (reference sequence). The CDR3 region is CAWRGLARSFTDTQYF. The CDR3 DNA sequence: TGTGCCTGGAGAGGACTAGCGAGGAGTTTCACAGATACGCAGTATTTT.

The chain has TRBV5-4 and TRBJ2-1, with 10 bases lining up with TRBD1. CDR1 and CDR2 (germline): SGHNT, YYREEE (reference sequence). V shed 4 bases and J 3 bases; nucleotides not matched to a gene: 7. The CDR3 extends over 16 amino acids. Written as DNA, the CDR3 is TGTGCCAGCAGCCCCACGACAGGGGGCGTCTACAATGAGCAGTTCTTC. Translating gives CASSPTTGGVYNEQFF.

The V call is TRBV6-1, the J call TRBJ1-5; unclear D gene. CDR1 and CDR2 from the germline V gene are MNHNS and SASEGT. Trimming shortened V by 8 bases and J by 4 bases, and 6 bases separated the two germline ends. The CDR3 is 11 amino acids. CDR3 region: CASGSNQPQHF. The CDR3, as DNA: TGTGCCAGCGGATCGAATCAGCCCCAGCATTTT.

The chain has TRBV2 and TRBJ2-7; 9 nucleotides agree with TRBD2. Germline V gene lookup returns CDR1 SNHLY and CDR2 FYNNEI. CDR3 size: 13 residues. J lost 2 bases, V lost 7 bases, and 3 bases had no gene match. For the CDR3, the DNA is TGTGCCAGCAAGGCGGGGGGGCCCTACGAGCAGTACTTC. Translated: CASKAGGPYEQYF.

The CDR3 protein is CASRNFSYNEQFF. The CDR3 bases are TGTGCCAGCAGAAATTTCTCCTACAATGAGCAGTTCTTC. The chain uses TRBV5-4 and TRBJ2-1; D remains ambiguous. This CDR3 has 13 residues. V was pared by 5 bases and J by 0 bases, with 6 bases between. Germline CDR1 and CDR2: SGHNT and YYREEE (reference sequence).

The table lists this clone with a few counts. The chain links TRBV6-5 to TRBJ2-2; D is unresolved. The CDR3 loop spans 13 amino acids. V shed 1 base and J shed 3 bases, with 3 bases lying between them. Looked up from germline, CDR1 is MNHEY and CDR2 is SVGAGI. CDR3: CASSYYYTGELFF. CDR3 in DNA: TGTGCCAGCAGTTACTACTACACCGGGGAGCTGTTTTTT.

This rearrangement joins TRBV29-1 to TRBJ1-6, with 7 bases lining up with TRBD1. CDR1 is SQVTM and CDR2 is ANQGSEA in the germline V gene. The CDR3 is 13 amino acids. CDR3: CPIGTGENSPLHF. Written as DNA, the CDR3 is TGCCCTATCGGAACAGGGGAGAATTCACCCCTCCACTTT.